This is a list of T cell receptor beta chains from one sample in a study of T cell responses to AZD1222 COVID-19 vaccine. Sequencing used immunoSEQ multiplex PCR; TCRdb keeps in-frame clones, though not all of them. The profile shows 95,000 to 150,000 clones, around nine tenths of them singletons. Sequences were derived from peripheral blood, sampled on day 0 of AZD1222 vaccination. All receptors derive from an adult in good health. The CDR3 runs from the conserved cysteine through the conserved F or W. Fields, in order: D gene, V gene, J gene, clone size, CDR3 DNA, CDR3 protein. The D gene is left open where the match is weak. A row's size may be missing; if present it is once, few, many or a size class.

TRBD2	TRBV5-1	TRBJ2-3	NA	TGCGCCAGCAGCTTGGGGCTAGCGGGAGACAATACGCAGTATTTT	CASSLGLAGDNTQYF
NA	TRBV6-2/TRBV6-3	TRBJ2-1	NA	TGTGCCAGCAGTTACTCGAGCGTCAGGGAGCAGTTCTTC	CASSYSSVREQFF
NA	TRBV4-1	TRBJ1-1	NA	TGCGCCAGCAGACAGGGGAACACTGAAGCTTTCTTT	CASRQGNTEAFF
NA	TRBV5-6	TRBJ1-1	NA	TGTGCCAGCAGCTCCCGTTCGAGGGGAGCTTTCTTT	CASSSRSRGAFF
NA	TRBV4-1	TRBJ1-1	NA	TGCGCCAGCAGCCAACGAGGACAAATGAACACTGAAGCTTTCTTT	CASSQRGQMNTEAFF
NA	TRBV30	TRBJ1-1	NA	TGTGCCTGGAGTCGAGGGTACACTGAAGCTTTCTTT	CAWSRGYTEAFF
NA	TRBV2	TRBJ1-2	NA	TGTGCCAGCAGTGAAATCCGGGAATCAGACTATGGCTACACCTTC	CASSEIRESDYGYTF
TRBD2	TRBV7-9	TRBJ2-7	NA	TGTGCCAGCAGCCCCGGGACTAGTCGGTCCGAGCAGTACTTC	CASSPGTSRSEQYF
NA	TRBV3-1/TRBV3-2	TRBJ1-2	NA	TGTGCCAGCAGCCAAGAAACTGGCTACACCTTC	CASSQETGYTF
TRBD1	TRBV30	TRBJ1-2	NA	TGTGCCTGGAGTGTAGTCAGGGGGTATGGCTACACCTTC	CAWSVVRGYGYTF
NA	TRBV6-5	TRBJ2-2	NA	TGTGCCAGCAGTTACATCTGGACCGGGGAGCTGTTTTTT	CASSYIWTGELFF
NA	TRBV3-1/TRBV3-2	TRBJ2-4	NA	TGTGCCAGCAGCCAAGTCGGCCCCAAAAACATTCAGTACTTC	CASSQVGPKNIQYF
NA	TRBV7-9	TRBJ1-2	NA	TGTGCCAGCAGCTTAGAGGAGGCCGGCGGTTTGAGCTACACCTTC	CASSLEEAGGLSYTF
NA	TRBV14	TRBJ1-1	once	TGTGCCAGCAGCCCAGGGCCCGAGTGGGGGGGCACTGAAGCTTTCTTT	CASSPGPEWGGTEAFF
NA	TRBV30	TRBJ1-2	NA	TGTGCCTGGAGTGGCCTGGGGTTCGGCGGCTACACCTTC	CAWSGLGFGGYTF
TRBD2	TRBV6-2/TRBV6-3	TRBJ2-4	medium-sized	TGTGCCAGCAGTTCCCTCGGACTAGCGAGGATAGCCAAAAACATTCAGTACTTC	CASSSLGLARIAKNIQYF
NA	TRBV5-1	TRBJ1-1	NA	TGCGCCAGCAGCTTTCGAACGGATGGGACTGAAGCTTTCTTT	CASSFRTDGTEAFF
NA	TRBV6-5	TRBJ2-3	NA	TGTGCCATAGGACCAAGAGGAGGGAATACGCAGTATTTT	CAIGPRGGNTQYF
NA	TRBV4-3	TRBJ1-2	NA	TGCGCCAGCAGCCTCCACCAGCAGACTAACTATGGCTACACCTTC	CASSLHQQTNYGYTF
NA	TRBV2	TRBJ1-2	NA	TGTGCCAGCAGTGCGGCAGCAGCTAACTATGGCTACACCTTC	CASSAAAANYGYTF
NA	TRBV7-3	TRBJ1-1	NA	TGTGCCAGCAGCTCCCAGGCGAACACTGAAGCTTTCTTT	CASSSQANTEAFF
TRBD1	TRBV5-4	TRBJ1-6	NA	TGTGCCAGCAGTAGGTCCGACGGGACAGGCTTTTCACCCCTCCACTTT	CASSRSDGTGFSPLHF
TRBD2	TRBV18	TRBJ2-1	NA	TGTGCCAGCACACCGGGACTATCCTACAATGAGCAGTTCTTC	CASTPGLSYNEQFF
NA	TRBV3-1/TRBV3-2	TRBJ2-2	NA	TGTGCCAGCAGCCAAGTAATCGCCGGGGAGCTGTTTTTT	CASSQVIAGELFF
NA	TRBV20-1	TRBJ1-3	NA	TGCAGTGCGCGCTCTGGAAACACCATATATTTT	CSARSGNTIYF
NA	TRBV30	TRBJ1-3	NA	TGTGCCTGGAGTGTTTTGGGAAACACCATATATTTT	CAWSVLGNTIYF
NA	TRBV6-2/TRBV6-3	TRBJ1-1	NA	TGTGCCAGCAGTTACTCGACCGGGGGTCCCCACCAGAACACTGAAGCTTTCTTT	CASSYSTGGPHQNTEAFF
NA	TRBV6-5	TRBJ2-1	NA	TGTGCCAGCAGTTACGAAGGGCTAGCCGTCAATGAGCAGTTCTTC	CASSYEGLAVNEQFF
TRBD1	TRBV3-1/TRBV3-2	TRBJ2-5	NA	TGTGCCAGCAGCCTAAACAGGGGGCAAGGGCAAGAGACCCAGTACTTC	CASSLNRGQGQETQYF
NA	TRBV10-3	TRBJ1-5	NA	TGTGCCATCAGGATTCAGCCCCAGCATTTT	CAIRIQPQHF
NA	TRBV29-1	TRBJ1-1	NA	TGCAGCGTTAGGGTTTGGGGGGTGAACACTGAAGCTTTCTTT	CSVRVWGVNTEAFF
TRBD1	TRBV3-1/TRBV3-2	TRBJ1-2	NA	TGTGCCAGCAGCCAAGATCCCAGGGGGCTTGTCTATGGCTACACCTTC	CASSQDPRGLVYGYTF
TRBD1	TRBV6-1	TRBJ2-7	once	TGTGCCAGCAGTGAGGGAGGGACAGGGGCCTACGAGCAGTACTTC	CASSEGGTGAYEQYF
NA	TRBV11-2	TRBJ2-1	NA	TGTGCCAGCAGACCGATTAGCAGGTCCTACAATGAGCAGTTCTTC	CASRPISRSYNEQFF
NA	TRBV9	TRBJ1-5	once	TGTGCCAGCAGCGAAGGAGGGAGCAATCAGCCCCAGCATTTT	CASSEGGSNQPQHF
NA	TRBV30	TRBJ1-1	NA	TGTGCCTGGAGTGTAAGTCAGGGACACACTGAAGCTTTCTTT	CAWSVSQGHTEAFF
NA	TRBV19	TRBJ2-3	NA	TGTGCCAGTAGTATAGGGGGCGGATCCACAGATACGCAGTATTTT	CASSIGGGSTDTQYF
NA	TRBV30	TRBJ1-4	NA	TGTGCCGGTGATGGGACCGGGACAACTAATGAAAAACTGTTTTTT	CAGDGTGTTNEKLFF
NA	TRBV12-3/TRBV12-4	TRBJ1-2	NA	TGTGCCAGCAGTTTGGGGTATGGCTACACCTTC	CASSLGYGYTF
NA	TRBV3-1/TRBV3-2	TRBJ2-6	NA	TGTGCCAGCAGCCATCACAGGAGCTCTGGGGCCAACGTCCTGACTTTC	CASSHHRSSGANVLTF
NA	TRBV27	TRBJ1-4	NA	TGTGCCAGCAGTTCCCTTGGTGCGGGGCTTCGGGAAAAACTGTTTTTT	CASSSLGAGLREKLFF
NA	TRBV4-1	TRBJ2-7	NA	TGCGCCAGCAGCCAATTGCCCCGACTGGGTGAGCAGTACTTC	CASSQLPRLGEQYF
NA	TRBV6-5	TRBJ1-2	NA	TGTGCCAGCACTACGGAGGAATCCACTAACTATGGCTACACCTTC	CASTTEESTNYGYTF
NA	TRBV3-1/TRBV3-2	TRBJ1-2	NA	TGTGCCAGCAGCCAAGATCTCGTCTCGAGGGGCTACACCTTC	CASSQDLVSRGYTF
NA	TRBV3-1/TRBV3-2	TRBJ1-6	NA	TGTGCCAGCAGCCAATCGACGGTTGGAGATTCACCCCTCCACTTT	CASSQSTVGDSPLHF
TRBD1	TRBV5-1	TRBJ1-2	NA	TGCGCCAGCAGCTGGGCCGGGACAGGGGGTAACTATGGCTACACCTTC	CASSWAGTGGNYGYTF
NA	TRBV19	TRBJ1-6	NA	TGTGCCAGTAGCTGGGGGACGGCCAGCTCCTATAATTCACCCCTCCACTTT	CASSWGTASSYNSPLHF